What follows are 20 T cell receptor beta chains derived from one specimen sequenced in a study of T cells and copy number aberrations in small-cell lung cancer. Profiled with immunoSEQ multiplex PCR; TCRdb holds only in-frame clones, not every one. The sample lists fewer than 10,000 clones; around 79% were seen once. The specimen was normal tissue next to the tumor. The receptors were gathered from a man between 60 and 75 years old with small cell lung cancer.

This clone came up a few times. The DNA for the CDR3 is TGTGCCTGGAGTTTCAACAGGGATGGCGAGCAGTACTTC. As protein: CAWSFNRDGEQYF. The chain links TRBV30 to TRBJ2-7, with D perhaps TRBD1 (6 bases). Trimming left V 2 bases short and J 6 bases short, with 14 bases between. CDR1 and CDR2 (germline): GTSNPN, SVGIG (reference sequence). This CDR3 contains 13 residues.

CDR3 sequence: CASSIGGTGGFNEQFF. The CDR3 DNA reads as TGTGCCAGTAGTATAGGTGGGACAGGGGGCTTCAATGAGCAGTTCTTC. J is TRBJ2-1 and V is TRBV19, with 12 bases fitting TRBD1. The length of the CDR3 is 16 residues. Germline CDR1 and CDR2: LNHDA and SQIVND (reference sequence). V shed 1 base, J shed 6 bases, and the junction held 4 bases outside the gene matches.

The V gene is TRBV4-2, the J gene TRBJ2-1, with TRBD1 matching over 7 bases. The length of the CDR3 is 17 residues. Germline CDR1 reads LGHNA; CDR2 reads YNFKEQ. V lost 1 base and J lost 6; bases outside the gene matches: 12. CDR3 DNA: TGTGCCAGCAGCCAAGGCAAGTTTGAGACAGGGCCCAATGAGCAGTTCTTC. Amino acid sequence: CASSQGKFETGPNEQFF.

The chain uses TRBV4-1 and TRBJ1-1; D unclear. The ends were cut back, 0 bases at V and 4 bases at J, with 9 bases in the middle. The CDR3 contains 14 residues. Per the germline V gene, CDR1 is MGHRA and CDR2 is YSYEKL. The chain's CDR3 is CASSQDGWGTEAFF. The CDR3 coding sequence is TGCGCCAGCAGCCAAGATGGGTGGGGCACTGAAGCTTTCTTT.

The rearrangement joins TRBV19 to TRBJ2-5; perhaps TRBD2 as D (5 bases). Germline V gene sequence: CDR1 LNHDA, CDR2 SQIVND (reference sequence). V dropped 3 bases and J dropped 2 bases, with 16 bases sitting between them. The CDR3 runs 16 residues. The CDR3 DNA follows: TGTGCCAGTAGTATTAGTGGGGAGAGTACACAAGAGACCCAGTACTTC. Translated, it gives CASSISGESTQETQYF.

The chain combines TRBV7-3 with TRBJ2-3; D is undetermined. V lost 3 bases and J 2 bases, leaving 6 bases between the germline ends. Germline V CDR1 and CDR2: SGHTA, FQGTGA. The CDR3 sequence is 13 residues long. The CDR3 bases are TGTGCCAGCAGCTTCCTTTCCACAGATACGCAGTATTTT. As protein: CASSFLSTDTQYF.

The V gene is TRBV19, the J gene TRBJ1-2; no definite D call. Germline lookup yields CDR1 LNHDA and CDR2 SQIVND (reference sequence). V gave up 0 bases and J gave up 4 bases, with 9 bases separating them. The CDR3 length is 14 residues. This CDR3 reads CASSIDTRTYGYTF. As DNA, the CDR3 is TGTGCCAGTAGTATAGACACCAGGACCTATGGCTACACCTTC.

CDR3 DNA: TGTGCCTGGAAGGCCTCTGGAAACACCATATATTTT. Protein product: CAWKASGNTIYF. The chain is built from TRBV30 and TRBJ1-3, with D unresolved. Trimming shortened V by 4 bases and J by 0 bases, and 4 bases separated the two germline ends. The CDR3 covers 12 residues. Germline V gene data show CDR1 as GTSNPN and CDR2 as SVGIG (reference sequence). The full variable domain, completed using reference TRBV30 and TRBJ1-3, is SQTIHQWPATLVQPVGSPLSLECTVEGTSNPNLYWYRQAAGRGLQLLFYSVGIGQISSEVPQNLSASRPQDRQFILSSKKLLLSDSGFYLCAWKASGNTIYFGEGSWLTVV.

The chain links TRBV2 to TRBJ2-2; D gene unclear. Germline V gene data show CDR1 as SNHLY and CDR2 as FYNNEI. The V end lost 5 bases, the J end lost 3 bases, and 4 bases lay between the germline ends. The CDR3 spans 12 residues. CDR3 coding DNA: TGTGCCAGCAGTATCTACACCGGGGAGCTGTTTTTT. Translating gives CASSIYTGELFF.

This clone was seen more than once but under ten times. The CDR3 DNA follows: TGTGCCAGCGGCCGGTCAACCGGAGCAGAGACCCAGTACTTC. It yields the protein CASGRSTGAETQYF. The chain has TRBV25-1 and TRBJ2-5; D is ambiguous. V lost 8 bases and J 4 bases, leaving 17 bases between the germline ends. The CDR3 has 14 amino acids. Germline V gene data show CDR1 as MGHDK and CDR2 as SYGVNS.

The chain is built from TRBV5-6 and TRBJ2-1; 7 bases map to TRBD2. Germline loops: CDR1 SGHDT, CDR2 YYEEEE. This CDR3 comprises 14 residues. V was clipped by 1 base and J by 8 bases; unmatched bases: 6. CDR3: CASSLWEGFYEQFF. The CDR3 DNA sequence: TGTGCCAGCAGCTTGTGGGAGGGGTTCTATGAGCAGTTCTTC.

The chain has TRBV29-1 and TRBJ2-6; 7 nucleotides line up with TRBD2. This CDR3 is built from 14 residues. The ends lost 4 bases at V and 4 bases at J; junction bases unmatched: 4. The germline V gene has CDR1 SQVTM and CDR2 ANQGSEA. CDR3 bases: TGCAGCGTTGGGGGGGGTACAGGGGCCAACGTCCTGACTTTC. Encoded protein: CSVGGGTGANVLTF. The whole variable domain, remainder taken from reference TRBV29-1 and TRBJ2-6, is SAVISQKPSRDICQRGTSLTIQCQVDSQVTMMFWYRQQPGQSLTLIATANQGSEATYESGFVIDKFPISRPNLTFSTLTVSNMSPEDSSIYLCSVGGGTGANVLTFGAGSRLTVL.

The chain uses TRBV9 and TRBJ2-1; TRBD2 aligns across 8 bases. CDR3 size: 16 residues. The germline CDR1 and CDR2 sequences are SGDLS and YYNGEE. After removal of 0 bases from V and 9 bases from J, the junction contained 11 bases not matched to a gene. CDR3 sequence: CASSVGVAGLVFEQFF. The CDR3 DNA sequence: TGTGCCAGCAGCGTAGGGGTAGCGGGATTGGTCTTTGAGCAGTTCTTC.

V gene TRBV28 combines with J gene TRBJ1-5; no reliable D call. Germline CDR1 reads MDHEN; CDR2 reads SYDVKM. The CDR3 covers 11 residues. V was cut by 6 bases and J by 15 bases, with 15 bases left in between. In nucleotides, the CDR3 is TGTGCCAGCAGCCGACACCGGACTATGCATTTT. The encoded protein is CASSRHRTMHF.

V is TRBV10-3 and J is TRBJ2-3; TRBD2 matches 10 bases. The CDR3 runs 15 residues. V shed 7 bases and J 5 bases; nucleotides not matched to a gene: 9. The V gene's germline CDR1 is ENHRY and CDR2 SYGVKD. Here the CDR3 reads CAIKASSGSGDTQYF. The DNA for the CDR3 is TGTGCCATCAAGGCCTCTAGCGGGAGTGGAGATACGCAGTATTTT.

The chain uses TRBV5-1 and TRBJ2-5, with TRBD1 matching over 11 bases. With 0 bases clipped from V and 5 bases from J, the junction kept 9 bases outside the gene matches. The CDR3 runs 17 residues. Germline CDR1 is SGHRS and CDR2 is YFSETQ. DNA of the CDR3: TGCGCCAGCAGCTTGGATGGGACAGGGGGGATTCGGGAGACCCAGTACTTC. It encodes CASSLDGTGGIRETQYF.

This chain uses TRBV5-6 with TRBJ2-5; D gene unclear. Trimming removed 4 bases from V and 3 bases from J, with 10 bases in between. Germline V gene lookup returns CDR1 SGHDT and CDR2 YYEEEE. There are 13 residues in the CDR3. CDR3 amino acids: CASSEIMEETQYF. CDR3 coding DNA: TGTGCCAGCAGCGAGATTATGGAAGAGACCCAGTACTTC.

The J gene is TRBJ2-7, the V gene TRBV7-2, with 8 bases matching TRBD1. This CDR3 region has 14 residues. Trimming took 5 bases from V and 1 from J; bases not matched to a gene: 4. The germline gives CDR1 SGHTA, CDR2 FQGNSA. This CDR3 is CASSPQGASYEQYF. DNA for the CDR3: TGTGCCAGCAGCCCGCAGGGGGCTTCCTACGAGCAGTACTTC.

This clone was detected a few times. The rearrangement links TRBV30 to TRBJ1-5; D not resolved. The germline gives CDR1 GTSNPN, CDR2 SVGIG (reference sequence). Trimming stripped 6 bases from V and 1 base from J, with 13 bases between. CDR3 length: 14 residues. CDR3 DNA: TGTGCCTGTCAGGACTCCGGAAGCAATCAGCCCCAGCATTTT. It codes for CACQDSGSNQPQHF.

This clone has a single count. The genes are TRBV27 and TRBJ2-1, with 7 bases that match TRBD2. This CDR3 is 16 amino acids long. After removal of 7 bases from V and 0 bases from J, the junction contained 9 bases not matched to a gene. CDR1 and CDR2 from the germline V gene are MNHEY and SMNVEV (reference sequence). CDR3 sequence reads: CASIPTSESSYNEQFF. The CDR3 DNA sequence: TGTGCCAGCATCCCTACTAGCGAGAGCTCCTACAATGAGCAGTTCTTC.